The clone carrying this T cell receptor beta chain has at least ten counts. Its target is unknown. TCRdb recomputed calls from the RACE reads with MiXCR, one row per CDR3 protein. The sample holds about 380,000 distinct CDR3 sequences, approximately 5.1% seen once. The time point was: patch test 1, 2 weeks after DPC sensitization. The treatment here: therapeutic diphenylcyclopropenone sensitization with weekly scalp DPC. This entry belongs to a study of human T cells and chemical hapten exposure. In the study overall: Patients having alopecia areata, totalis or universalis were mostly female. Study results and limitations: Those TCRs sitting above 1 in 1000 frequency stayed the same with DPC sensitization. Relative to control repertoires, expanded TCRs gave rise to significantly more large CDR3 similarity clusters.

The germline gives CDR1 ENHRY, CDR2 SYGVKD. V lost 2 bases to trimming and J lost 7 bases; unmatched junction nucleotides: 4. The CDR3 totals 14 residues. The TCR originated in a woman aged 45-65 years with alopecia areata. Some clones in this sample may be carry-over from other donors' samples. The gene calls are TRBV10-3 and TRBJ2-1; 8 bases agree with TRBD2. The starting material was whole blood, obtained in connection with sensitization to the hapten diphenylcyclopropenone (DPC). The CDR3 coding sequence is TGTGCCATCAGTGAGCCAGCGGGGGTGAATGAGCAGTTCTTC. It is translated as CAISEPAGVNEQFF.